This T cell receptor (beta chain) was obtained from a study of T cells in Graves' hyperthyroidism and ophthalmopathy. Remarks on this clonotype: This may arise from a read error, as a much more abundant clone is one base away.

Uncontrolled infection, other autoimmune disease, pregnancy or lactation disqualified patients from enrolment. Germline V gene sequence: CDR1 SGHTA, CDR2 FQGNSA. The CDR3 sequence is 15 residues long. Researchers amplified the TCR beta CDR3 regions from RNA transcripts. With the HTBI primer set, the TCR CDR3 went through a first round of RT-PCR. TCRdb re-called the multiplex PCR reads through MiXCR, storing one row per CDR3 protein. The sample consists of more than 300,000 distinct CDR3 sequences, approximately 13% of them appearing once. This clonotype originated in a woman in her fifties or sixties with Graves' hyperthyroidism. The chain employs TRBV7-2 and TRBJ2-7; D possibly corresponds to TRBD2 (6 bases). The end of the DNA fits TRBJ2-1 better, so the J call may be wrong. Sequences were obtained from blood. The CDR3 is CASSSQGTRSYEQFF. The DNA of the CDR3 is TGTGCCAGCAGCTCGCAAGGGACTCGCTCCTACGAGCAGTTCTTC.